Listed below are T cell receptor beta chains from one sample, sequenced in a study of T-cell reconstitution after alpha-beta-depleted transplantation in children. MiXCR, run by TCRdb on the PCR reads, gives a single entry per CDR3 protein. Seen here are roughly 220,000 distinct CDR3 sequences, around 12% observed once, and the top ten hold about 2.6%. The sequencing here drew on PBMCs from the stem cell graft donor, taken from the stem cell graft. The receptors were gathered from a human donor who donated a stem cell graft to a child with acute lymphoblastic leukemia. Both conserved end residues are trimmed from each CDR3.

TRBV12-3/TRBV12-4,ASISGLDSYNEQF
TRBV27,ASSPSQGHTEAF
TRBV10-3,AISAGTSGGGEQF
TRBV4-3,ASSQRWQGNQPQH
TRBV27,ASSLSGRYYGYT
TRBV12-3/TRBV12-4,ASTLAGTSGYEQF
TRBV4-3,ASSQTGFYSGANGLT
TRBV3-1,ASSQGGHNYGYT
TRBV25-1,ASSSRGTEAF
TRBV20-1,SARRTGGYT
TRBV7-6,ASSFDRGSSYEQY
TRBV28,ASRHYNEQF
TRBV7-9,ASSFSSGSGTEAF
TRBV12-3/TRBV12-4,ASRGGTAAYNEQF
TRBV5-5,ATATRDSVNEQF
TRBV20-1,SARDLRGHLAKQY
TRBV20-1,SAKISYEQY
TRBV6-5,ASSLGQRPLEKLF
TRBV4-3,ASSQGGTGTYEQY
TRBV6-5,ASSSKPGQGSPREQY
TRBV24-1,ATSDKTGLATDTQY
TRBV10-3,AISENPTANSGNTIY
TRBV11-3,ASSFRGSGADTQY
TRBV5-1,ASSLAAGAAKNIQY
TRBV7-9,ASSKGQGAWTEAF
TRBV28,ASSPTLLPPDTQY
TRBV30,ACPRGCGNQPQH
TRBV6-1,ASSAGTGNYNEQF
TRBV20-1,SAERQGPAPKAF
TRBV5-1,ASSLEAQTTATYEQY
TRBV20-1,STEYQETQY
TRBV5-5,ASRFDLNTEAF
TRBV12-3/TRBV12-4,ASSLSGNNQPQH
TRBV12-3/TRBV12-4,ASTRAGSPYNSPLH
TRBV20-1,SARDWLSVGETQY
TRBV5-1,ASSLDGTYGYT
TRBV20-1,SAGAGGLVDTQY
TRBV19,ASRRPATNTEAF
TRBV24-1,ATDKDGTAYYEQY
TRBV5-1,ASSLGLVVNEQF
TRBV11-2,ASSLDRLDEQF
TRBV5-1,ASSFRSSTDTQY
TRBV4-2,ASSQDQGANQPQH
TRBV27,ASSSLGYNSPLH
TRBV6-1,ATRTGENTGELF
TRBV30,ACSRGPGYEQY
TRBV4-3,ASSPGFGGPRETQY
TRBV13,ASSLGRGEGLDTEAF
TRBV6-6,ASSYPGNNEQF
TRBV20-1,SARDSGGSPSFEQY
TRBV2,ASSVPGITSTEAF
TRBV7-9,ASSVPGGATDTQY
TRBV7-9,ASRAAGLMNTEAF
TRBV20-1,SATPGASGRQF
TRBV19,ASIASDAGANVLT